Below, one T cell receptor beta chain is given with its context. Its antigen is not identified. Each sample had at least 6.5 million PBMCs isolated. The authors ran a second PCR of about 6 to 12 cycles using a sample-barcoded 5' primer and a J-beta primer mix. From the 5' RACE reads, TCRdb called clonotypes with MiXCR, one entry per CDR3 protein. The table includes more than 800,000 distinct CDR3 sequences, 45% detected once. This sample was included in a study of blood T cells in healthy people across ages. Broader study findings: Significant beta diversity loss was already apparent by age around 40, declining roughly linearly.

This CDR3 is built from 19 residues. Trimming stripped 5 bases from V and 3 bases from J, with 23 bases between. Germline values: CDR1 SNHLY, CDR2 FYNNEI. Sequencing was performed on blood. The V gene is TRBV2, the J gene TRBJ1-6, with a possible D match to TRBD1 (5 bases). The clonotype comes from a woman aged 60-75 years in good health. The CDR3 sequence: CASSPSTGTSGNYNSPLHF. In DNA form, the CDR3 reads TGTGCCAGCAGTCCTAGCACCGGGACCTCTGGAAACTATAATTCACCCCTCCACTTT. Combining the CDR3 with reference TRBV2 and TRBJ1-6 gives the whole variable domain EPEVTQTPSHQVTQMGQEVILRCVPISNHLYFYWYRQILGQKVEFLVSFYNNEISEKSEIFDDQFSVERPDGSNFTLKIRSTKLEDSAMYFCASSPSTGTSGNYNSPLHFGNGTRLTVT.